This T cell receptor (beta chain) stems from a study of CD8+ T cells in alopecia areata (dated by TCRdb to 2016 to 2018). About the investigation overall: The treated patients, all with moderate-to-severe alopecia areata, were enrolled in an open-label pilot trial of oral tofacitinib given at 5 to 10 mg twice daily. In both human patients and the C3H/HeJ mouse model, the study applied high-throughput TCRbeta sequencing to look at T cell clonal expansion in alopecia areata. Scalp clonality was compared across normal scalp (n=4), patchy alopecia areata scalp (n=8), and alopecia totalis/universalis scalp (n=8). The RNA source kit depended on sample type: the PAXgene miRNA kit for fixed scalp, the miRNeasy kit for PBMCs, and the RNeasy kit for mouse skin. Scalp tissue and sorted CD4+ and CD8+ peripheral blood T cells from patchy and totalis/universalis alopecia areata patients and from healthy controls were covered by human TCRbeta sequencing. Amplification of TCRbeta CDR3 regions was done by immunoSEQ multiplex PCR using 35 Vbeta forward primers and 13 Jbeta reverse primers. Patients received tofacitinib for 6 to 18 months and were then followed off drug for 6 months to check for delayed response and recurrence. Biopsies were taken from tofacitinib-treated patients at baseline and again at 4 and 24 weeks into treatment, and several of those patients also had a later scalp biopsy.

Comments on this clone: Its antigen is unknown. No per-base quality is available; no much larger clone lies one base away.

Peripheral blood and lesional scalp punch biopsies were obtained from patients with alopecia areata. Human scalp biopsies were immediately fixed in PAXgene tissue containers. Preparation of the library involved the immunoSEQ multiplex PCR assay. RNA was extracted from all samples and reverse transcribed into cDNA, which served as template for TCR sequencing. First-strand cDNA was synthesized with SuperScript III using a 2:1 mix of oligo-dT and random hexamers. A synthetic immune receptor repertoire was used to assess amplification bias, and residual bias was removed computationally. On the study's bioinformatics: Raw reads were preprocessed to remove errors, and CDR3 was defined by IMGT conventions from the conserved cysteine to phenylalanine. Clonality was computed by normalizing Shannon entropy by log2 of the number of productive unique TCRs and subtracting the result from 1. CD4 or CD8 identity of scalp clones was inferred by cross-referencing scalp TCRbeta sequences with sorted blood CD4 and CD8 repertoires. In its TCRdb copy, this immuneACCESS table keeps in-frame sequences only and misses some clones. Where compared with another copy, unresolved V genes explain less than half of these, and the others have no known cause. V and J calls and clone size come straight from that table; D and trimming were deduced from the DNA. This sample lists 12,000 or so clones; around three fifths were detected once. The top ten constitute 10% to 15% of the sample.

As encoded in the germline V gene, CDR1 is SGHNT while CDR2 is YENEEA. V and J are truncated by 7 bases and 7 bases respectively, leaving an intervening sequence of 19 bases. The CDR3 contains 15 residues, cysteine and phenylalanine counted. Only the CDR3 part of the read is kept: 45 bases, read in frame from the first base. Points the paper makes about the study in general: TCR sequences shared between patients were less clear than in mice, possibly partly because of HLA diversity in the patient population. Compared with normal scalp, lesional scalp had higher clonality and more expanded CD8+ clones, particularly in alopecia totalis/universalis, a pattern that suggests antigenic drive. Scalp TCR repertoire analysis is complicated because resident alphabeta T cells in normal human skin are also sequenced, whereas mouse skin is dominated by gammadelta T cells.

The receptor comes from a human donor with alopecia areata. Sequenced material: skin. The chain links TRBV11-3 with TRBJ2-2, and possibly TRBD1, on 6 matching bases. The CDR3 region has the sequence CASTVLGQGSGELFF. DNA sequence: TGTGCCAGCACCGTGCTCGGGCAGGGGAGCGGGGAGCTGTTTTTT. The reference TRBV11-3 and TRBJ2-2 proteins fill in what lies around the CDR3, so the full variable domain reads EAGVVQSPRYKIIEKKQPVAFWCNPISGHNTLYWYLQNLGQGPELLIRYENEEAVDDSQLPKDRFSAERLKGVDSTLKIQPAELGDSAVYLCASTVLGQGSGELFFGEGSRLTVL.